A selection of T cell receptor beta chains follows, all from one sample in a study of persistence of HIV-infected CD4 T cells. The table came from immunoSEQ multiplex PCR; TCRdb's copy has only in-frame clones and leaves some out. The sample has 24,000 or so clones, 74% seen once. For these TCRs, the target antigens are not known. Material: CD4+ T cells sorted from PBMCs after roughly 18-hour stimulation, obtained from a patient who received antiretroviral therapy. These receptor sequences come from an adult man with HIV who was CMV-seropositive. The CDR3 runs from the conserved cysteine through the conserved F or W. Each record gives: CDR3 DNA, CDR3 protein, CDR3 length, clone size, J gene, V gene, D gene. A D gene is named only where the DNA matches it firmly. Clone size is not always given. Where it is, it says once, few, many or a class for expanded clones.

DNA: TGTGCCAGCAGTGCCCTCCTAGGGACGGCTCCCCGGGAGCAGTATTTT
CDR3: CASSALLGTAPREQYF
length: 16
size: few
J: TRBJ2-3
V: TRBV27
D: .

DNA: TGTGCCAGCAGCTTGGGACTCAGGGTGAACACTGAAGCTTTCTTT
CDR3: CASSLGLRVNTEAFF
length: 15
size: few
J: TRBJ1-1
V: TRBV7-8
D: .

DNA: TGCGCCAGCAGCTCCGGGACAGGGAGAGATACGCAGTATTTT
CDR3: CASSSGTGRDTQYF
length: 14
size: once
J: TRBJ2-3
V: TRBV5-1
D: TRBD1

DNA: TGTGCCAGTAGTATCCGTACCGGGACAGGGTCCAATGAGCAGTTCTTC
CDR3: CASSIRTGTGSNEQFF
length: 16
size: .
J: TRBJ2-1
V: TRBV19
D: TRBD1

DNA: TGTGCCAGCAGTTTAAACGGACACACAGATACGCAGTATTTT
CDR3: CASSLNGHTDTQYF
length: 14
size: .
J: TRBJ2-3
V: TRBV27
D: .

DNA: TGTGCCATCCGATTGGGGACTAGCGCTTACGAGCAGTACTTC
CDR3: CAIRLGTSAYEQYF
length: 14
size: medium-sized
J: TRBJ2-7
V: TRBV10-3
D: TRBD2

DNA: TGCGCCAGCAGCTTCGGACAGGGGAATGAAAAACTGTTTTTT
CDR3: CASSFGQGNEKLFF
length: 14
size: .
J: TRBJ1-4
V: TRBV5-1
D: TRBD1

DNA: TGTGCCAGCAGACCAGGGGGCTTCACTGAAGCTTTCTTT
CDR3: CASRPGGFTEAFF
length: 13
size: few
J: TRBJ1-1
V: TRBV2
D: TRBD1

DNA: TGTGCCAGCAGCCCGACAGGGAACTTTGATGGCTACACCTTC
CDR3: CASSPTGNFDGYTF
length: 14
size: .
J: TRBJ1-2
V: TRBV5-5
D: TRBD1

DNA: TGCGCCAGCTCTGGGGACTCTGGGGCCAACGTCCTGACTTTC
CDR3: CASSGDSGANVLTF
length: 14
size: .
J: TRBJ2-6
V: TRBV5-1
D: .

DNA: TGCGCCAGCAGCTCCGGACAGGGAACTACAGGCACCGGGGAGCTGTTTTTT
CDR3: CASSSGQGTTGTGELFF
length: 17
size: .
J: TRBJ2-2
V: TRBV5-1
D: TRBD1

DNA: TGTGCCAGCAGCCTAGGACCTACTGGAAGCGGGGAGCTGTTTTTT
CDR3: CASSLGPTGSGELFF
length: 15
size: .
J: TRBJ2-2
V: TRBV7-6
D: .

DNA: TGTGCCAGTAGTATGTCCCGACTAGCGGGCTCCACAGATACGCAGTATTTT
CDR3: CASSMSRLAGSTDTQYF
length: 17
size: .
J: TRBJ2-3
V: TRBV19
D: TRBD2

DNA: TGCGCCAGCAGCTCTAGCAGGGACTCACCCCTCCACTTT
CDR3: CASSSSRDSPLHF
length: 13
size: once
J: TRBJ1-6
V: TRBV5-1
D: .

DNA: TGTGCCAGCAGTGAATCTCTCGCGGCCCCGAGAGAGACCCAGTACTTC
CDR3: CASSESLAAPRETQYF
length: 16
size: .
J: TRBJ2-5
V: TRBV6-1
D: .

DNA: TGTGCCAGCAGCACCCATTACACGAATGAAAAACTGTTTTTT
CDR3: CASSTHYTNEKLFF
length: 14
size: .
J: TRBJ1-4
V: TRBV7-6
D: .

DNA: TGTGCCAGCTCTATGCATGCAACTAATGAAAAACTGTTTTTT
CDR3: CASSMHATNEKLFF
length: 14
size: once
J: TRBJ1-4
V: TRBV28
D: .

DNA: TGTGCCAGCAGTTTAGTTCCGGGACTAGGGGGATCAGATACGCAGTATTTT
CDR3: CASSLVPGLGGSDTQYF
length: 17
size: .
J: TRBJ2-3
V: TRBV27
D: TRBD2

DNA: TGTGCCACCAGCAGAGAAAGTACCCGGGGCGAGCAGTACTTC
CDR3: CATSRESTRGEQYF
length: 14
size: .
J: TRBJ2-7
V: TRBV15
D: .

DNA: TGTGCCTGGGCACCCTCCTCCTGGGGTTCCTACGAGCAGTACTTC
CDR3: CAWAPSSWGSYEQYF
length: 15
size: .
J: TRBJ2-7
V: TRBV30
D: .

DNA: TGTGCCAGCAGCTTACAGCTAGCCGCGTCCTACGAGCAGTACTTC
CDR3: CASSLQLAASYEQYF
length: 15
size: .
J: TRBJ2-7
V: TRBV11-1
D: .

DNA: TGTGCCAGCATCGACCGGCCGGGAGGCAATCAGCCCCAGCATTTT
CDR3: CASIDRPGGNQPQHF
length: 15
size: medium-sized
J: TRBJ1-5
V: TRBV5-8
D: .

DNA: TGTGCCAGCAGTGGGCGTGGGGACTGGGGCCACTTT
CDR3: CASSGRGDWGHF
length: 12
size: .
J: TRBJ1-6
V: TRBV2
D: .

DNA: TGTGCCAGTAGTTTTGGGGGAAACACTGAAGCTTTCTTT
CDR3: CASSFGGNTEAFF
length: 13
size: medium-sized
J: TRBJ1-1
V: TRBV19
D: .

DNA: TGTGCCAGCAGTTTGAGCTCTGGGGCCAACGTCCTGACTTTC
CDR3: CASSLSSGANVLTF
length: 14
size: .
J: TRBJ2-6
V: TRBV27
D: .

DNA: TGTGCCAGCAGCGTAGGATCGGCGGGGGCTTACACAGATACGCAGTATTTT
CDR3: CASSVGSAGAYTDTQYF
length: 17
size: .
J: TRBJ2-3
V: TRBV9
D: .

DNA: TGTGCCAGCAATCAACAGGGGGCGAGAGCTAATCAGCCCCAGCATTTT
CDR3: CASNQQGARANQPQHF
length: 16
size: large
J: TRBJ1-5
V: TRBV2
D: TRBD1

DNA: TGTGCCAGCAGCCAACTTAACTATGGCTACACCTTC
CDR3: CASSQLNYGYTF
length: 12
size: .
J: TRBJ1-2
V: TRBV3-1/TRBV3-2
D: .

DNA: TGTGCCAGCAGCCAGACAGGGGGCTCAAAGCAGTTCTTC
CDR3: CASSQTGGSKQFF
length: 13
size: few
J: TRBJ2-1
V: TRBV3-1/TRBV3-2
D: TRBD1

DNA: TGTGCCAGCAGTGACAACAGGGATACGCAGTATTTT
CDR3: CASSDNRDTQYF
length: 12
size: .
J: TRBJ2-3
V: TRBV6-2/TRBV6-3
D: .

DNA: TGTGCCAGTAGTATAGATGAGGGGACCCGCTGGCCCCAGCATTTT
CDR3: CASSIDEGTRWPQHF
length: 15
size: .
J: TRBJ1-5
V: TRBV19
D: .

DNA: TGCCGCCGCCGGGGGGGGCCTAAGAACACCGGGGAGCTGTTTTTT
CDR3: CRRRGGPKNTGELFF
length: 15
size: .
J: TRBJ2-2
V: TRBV7-8
D: TRBD2

DNA: TGCAGCGTCGCTTACCGGGACAGACAAGCTTTCTTT
CDR3: CSVAYRDRQAFF
length: 12
size: .
J: TRBJ1-1
V: TRBV29-1
D: TRBD1

DNA: TGCGCCAGCAGGTCGGGACAGGGGTTGAACACTGAAGCTTTCTTT
CDR3: CASRSGQGLNTEAFF
length: 15
size: few
J: TRBJ1-1
V: TRBV5-1
D: TRBD1

DNA: TGTGCCAGCAGGGAAGAGAAGCGGTACACTGAAGCTTTCTTT
CDR3: CASREEKRYTEAFF
length: 14
size: few
J: TRBJ1-1
V: TRBV6-1
D: .

DNA: TGTGCCAGCAGCTCGGGACAGGGGCCGGCATACGAGCAGTACTTC
CDR3: CASSSGQGPAYEQYF
length: 15
size: .
J: TRBJ2-7
V: TRBV7-3
D: TRBD1

DNA: TGTGCCAGCCGGGACAGGGCTACAGATACGCAGTATTTT
CDR3: CASRDRATDTQYF
length: 13
size: .
J: TRBJ2-3
V: TRBV6-5
D: TRBD1

DNA: TGTGCCAGCAGCTTTAATTCGCGGGGGGGCTATAGCACAGATACGCAGTATTTT
CDR3: CASSFNSRGGYSTDTQYF
length: 18
size: few
J: TRBJ2-3
V: TRBV7-2
D: TRBD2

DNA: TGTGCCATCAGTGATTGGAACACCGGGGAGCTGTTTTTT
CDR3: CAISDWNTGELFF
length: 13
size: .
J: TRBJ2-2
V: TRBV10-3
D: .

DNA: TGTGCCAGCAGCGAAGGGACGCGAAACACCATATATTTT
CDR3: CASSEGTRNTIYF
length: 13
size: few
J: TRBJ1-3
V: TRBV5-4
D: .

DNA: TGCGCCAGCACAGGCTCAAACCGGGGCAGACTCACCGGGGAGCTGTTTTTT
CDR3: CASTGSNRGRLTGELFF
length: 17
size: .
J: TRBJ2-2
V: TRBV10-1
D: .

DNA: TGTGCCAGCAGTTTATCGGGGGGACGGCGGGAGCAGTACTTC
CDR3: CASSLSGGRREQYF
length: 14
size: .
J: TRBJ2-7
V: TRBV27
D: .

DNA: TGCGCCAGCAAATGGGATAATAATTCACCCCTCCACTTT
CDR3: CASKWDNNSPLHF
length: 13
size: once
J: TRBJ1-6
V: TRBV10-2
D: .

DNA: TGTGCCAGCAGCGGGGCTAGCGGGGGGGCATCGGCCGGGGAGCTGTTTTTT
CDR3: CASSGASGGASAGELFF
length: 17
size: .
J: TRBJ2-2
V: TRBV7-2
D: TRBD2

DNA: TGTGCCACAAGCCGGGACAGGGACCTTCGGAACACCGGGGAGCTGTTTTTT
CDR3: CATSRDRDLRNTGELFF
length: 17
size: once
J: TRBJ2-2
V: TRBV19
D: TRBD1

DNA: TGTGCCAGCAGTTACTCGAGTTCAGGGGTTGGAAACACCATATATTTT
CDR3: CASSYSSSGVGNTIYF
length: 16
size: .
J: TRBJ1-3
V: TRBV6-5
D: .

DNA: TGCAGTGCTAGTTCAGGGGGTAATGAAAAACTGTTTTTT
CDR3: CSASSGGNEKLFF
length: 13
size: .
J: TRBJ1-4
V: TRBV20-1
D: TRBD1

DNA: TGTGCCAGCAGTGAGGACAGGGCCTATGGCTACACCTTC
CDR3: CASSEDRAYGYTF
length: 13
size: once
J: TRBJ1-2
V: TRBV2
D: TRBD1

DNA: TGTGCCACCGTAAGAGGCGAAGGCGAGCAGTACTTC
CDR3: CATVRGEGEQYF
length: 12
size: .
J: TRBJ2-7
V: TRBV6-4
D: .